The rows below give T cell receptor beta chains drawn from one sample of a study of blood T cell repertoires in COVID-19. Assay: immunoSEQ multiplex PCR; the TCRdb copy retains only in-frame clones and omits some. The sample consists of 100,000 to 120,000 clones, approximately 68% of them appearing once. Material for sequencing was peripheral blood. Receptor source: a woman aged 55-69 years with acute or convalescent COVID-19. The CDR3 runs from the conserved cysteine through the conserved F or W. The order of the fields is V gene, clone size, D gene, J gene, CDR3 protein, CDR3 DNA. D genes are given only for firm matches. Some rows mark clone size as missing; the rest say once, few, many or name a class of expanded clone.

>TRBV28|-|TRBD1|TRBJ1-2
CASATWGTGANYGYTF
TGTGCCAGCGCGACTTGGGGGACAGGGGCTAACTATGGCTACACCTTC
>TRBV6-2/TRBV6-3|-|TRBD2|TRBJ2-5
CASRPSGGAETQYF
TGTGCCAGCAGGCCTAGCGGGGGGGCTGAGACCCAGTACTTC
>TRBV12-3/TRBV12-4|many|TRBD1|TRBJ1-1
CASTYQGDAFF
TGTGCCAGCACCTATCAGGGGGATGCTTTCTTT
>TRBV6-5|-|-|TRBJ2-3
CASSYQIPGRGSEYF
TGTGCCAGCAGTTACCAAATCCCCGGACGGGGATCGGAGTATTTT
>TRBV5-3|-|TRBD1|TRBJ1-5
CARREEQGLLRIYSNQPQHF
TGTGCCAGAAGGGAGGAACAGGGGTTGCTACGAATATATAGCAATCAGCCCCAGCATTTT
>TRBV2|-|-|TRBJ1-2
CASTEQAYGYTF
TGTGCCAGCACCGAACAGGCGTATGGCTACACCTTC
>TRBV2|-|-|TRBJ1-1
CASSERLRDTEAFF
TGTGCCAGCAGCGAGAGGCTACGGGACACTGAAGCTTTCTTT
>TRBV7-2|-|-|TRBJ1-5
CASSPPGQTNQPQHF
TGTGCCAGCAGCCCGCCTGGACAGACCAATCAGCCCCAGCATTTT
>TRBV4-3|-|-|TRBJ1-1
CASSQGRAGGDTEAFF
TGCGCCAGCAGCCAAGGCCGGGCGGGGGGGGACACTGAAGCTTTCTTT
>TRBV24-1|-|-|TRBJ2-4
CATSDSLKGIQYF
TGTGCCACCAGTGATTCGTTGAAGGGGATTCAGTACTTC
>TRBV30|once|-|TRBJ1-2
CAWSLPPGLYGYTF
TGTGCCTGGAGTCTACCCCCGGGGTTGTATGGCTACACCTTC
>TRBV29-1|-|TRBD1|TRBJ2-7
CSVGYRGQDEQYF
TGCAGCGTTGGCTACAGGGGGCAAGACGAGCAGTACTTC
>TRBV14|few|TRBD1|TRBJ2-3
CASSPRTGTGTDTQYF
TGTGCCAGCAGCCCCAGAACCGGGACAGGCACAGATACGCAGTATTTT
>TRBV5-1|many|-|TRBJ2-5
CASSSLAGQETQYF
TGCGCCAGCAGCTCCCTGGCGGGGCAAGAGACCCAGTACTTC
>TRBV9|-|TRBD2|TRBJ2-7
CASSVSPTSGYEQYF
TGTGCCAGCAGCGTGAGCCCGACTAGCGGCTACGAGCAGTACTTC
>TRBV2|-|-|TRBJ1-5
CASRTDTNQPQHF
TGTGCCAGCAGAACCGACACCAATCAGCCCCAGCATTTT
>TRBV11-2|-|TRBD2|TRBJ2-1
CASSLGVLAGGQFF
TGTGCCAGCAGCTTAGGGGTACTAGCGGGGGGTCAGTTCTTC
>TRBV28|-|-|TRBJ2-1
CASSRTGNSYNEQFF
TGTGCCAGCAGTCGTACAGGGAACTCCTACAATGAGCAGTTCTTC
>TRBV2|-|-|TRBJ1-2
CASRWFGGNYGYTF
TGTGCCAGCAGGTGGTTCGGGGGGAATTATGGCTACACCTTC
>TRBV5-1|-|TRBD2|TRBJ2-2
CASSLAGSTSGGYTGELFF
TGCGCCAGCAGCTTGGCCGGGTCAACTAGCGGGGGATACACCGGGGAGCTGTTTTTT
>TRBV28|-|-|TRBJ1-2
CASSRRSGSQLFGYTF
TGTGCCAGCAGTCGGCGGTCGGGTTCGCAGCTCTTCGGCTACACCTTC
>TRBV27|-|-|TRBJ2-4
CASRMTVKNIQYF
TGTGCCAGCCGAATGACAGTTAAAAACATTCAGTACTTC
>TRBV3-1/TRBV3-2|-|-|TRBJ2-1
CASSQGGGPKTNEQFF
TGTGCCAGCAGCCAAGGGGGCGGACCCAAGACCAATGAGCAGTTCTTC
>TRBV27|few|-|TRBJ1-1
CASRRGNTEAFF
TGTGCCAGCAGAAGGGGGAACACTGAAGCTTTCTTT
>TRBV11-2|-|TRBD1|TRBJ2-7
CASSLDRGLNEQYF
TGTGCCAGCAGCTTAGACAGGGGGCTCAACGAGCAGTACTTC